The 23 T cell receptor beta chains presented below share a single source sample, sequenced in a study of graft-versus-host responses after intestinal transplantation. Assay used: immunoSEQ multiplex PCR; TCRdb lists only in-frame clones, some missing. The repertoire includes almost 70,000 clones, roughly 92% of them detected once, and 6.5% to 8.5% sits in the top ten. Source: bone marrow, taken less than 750 days after intestinal transplantation. These receptors were collected from a human patient who received an intestinal transplant, so some T cells may come from the graft donor.

The chain combines TRBV29-1 with TRBJ1-6; D gene uncertain. Germline CDR1 SQVTM, CDR2 ANQGSEA. The CDR3 totals 13 residues. V was cut by 4 bases and J by 4 bases, with 8 bases left in between. In DNA, the CDR3 is TGCAGCGTTGTGTACGGGTATAATTCACCCCTCCACTTT. This codes for CSVVYGYNSPLHF.

The chain recombines TRBV20-1 with TRBJ2-1, with D uncertain. V lost 1 base to trimming and J lost 2 bases, with 0 bases between them. Per germline, CDR1 DFQATT and CDR2 SNEGSKA (reference sequence). The CDR3 covers 11 residues. The CDR3 here is CSARAYNEQFF. For the CDR3, the DNA is TGCAGTGCTAGAGCCTACAATGAGCAGTTCTTC.

This chain links TRBV5-4 with TRBJ2-7; 7 bases align to TRBD1. Unmatched junction bases numbered 4, after V lost 4 bases and J lost 0 bases. Germline values: CDR1 SGHNT, CDR2 YYREEE (reference sequence). The length of the CDR3 is 14 residues. CDR3 amino acids: CASSPRDSSYEQYF. The CDR3 DNA follows: TGTGCCAGCAGCCCCCGGGACAGCTCCTACGAGCAGTACTTC.

The gene calls are TRBV6-5 and TRBJ2-5, with D possibly matching TRBD1 (6 bases). CDR1 MNHEY and CDR2 SVGAGI come from the germline V gene. V lost 6 bases and J lost 1, with 12 bases in between. The CDR3 spans 14 residues. The CDR3 bases are TGTGCCAGCAGCCAGGGGACGATCCAAGAGACCCAGTACTTC. Its translation is CASSQGTIQETQYF.

A word on this clone: The germline gene is not matched at one end of the junction; a read error may be the cause. The chain is built from TRBV19 and TRBJ2-7; no reliable D call. CDR1 and CDR2 (germline): LNHDA, SQIVND (reference sequence). This CDR3 is built from 13 residues. The CDR3 nucleotides are TGTGCCAGCAGTAGCCGTTCCACCTACGAGCAGTACTTC. Protein: CASSSRSTYEQYF.

This chain links TRBV5-1 with TRBJ1-4; TRBD1 matches at 7 bases. Trimming cost V 6 bases and J 6 bases; bases outside gene matches: 8. CDR1 SGHRS and CDR2 YFSETQ come from the germline V gene. This CDR3 has 14 residues. The CDR3 coding sequence is TGCGCCAGCACTTCAGGGGGGGCTGATGAAAAACTGTTTTTT. Translation: CASTSGGADEKLFF. The complete variable domain, with remaining parts taken from reference TRBV5-1 and TRBJ1-4, reads KAGVTQTPRYLIKTRGQQVTLSCSPISGHRSVSWYQQTPGQGLQFLFEYFSETQRNKGNFPGRFSGRQFSNSRSEMNVSTLELGDSALYLCASTSGGADEKLFFGSGTQLSVL.

The chain joins TRBV7-7 to TRBJ2-3; 11 nucleotides agree with TRBD2. J lost 2 bases, V lost 5 bases, and 18 bases had no gene match. Germline V gene lookup returns CDR1 SSHAT and CDR2 FNYEAQ (reference sequence). CDR3 length equals 20 residues. The CDR3 reads CASSQNLTSGAPGVTDTQYF. CDR3 DNA sequence: TGTGCCAGCAGCCAAAACCTGACTAGCGGGGCCCCTGGGGTCACAGATACGCAGTATTTT.

V and J are TRBV30 and TRBJ2-7; tentatively, D is TRBD1 (6 bases). From germline, CDR1 is GTSNPN and CDR2 SVGIG (reference sequence). The CDR3 loop spans 11 amino acids. The V gene lost 7 bases and the J gene lost 0 bases, with 7 bases spanning the gap. CDR3 protein: CALDSSYEQYF. CDR3 nucleotide sequence: TGTGCCTTGGACAGCTCCTACGAGCAGTACTTC.

The chain uses TRBV5-4 and TRBJ2-6, with unresolved D. This CDR3 has 16 residues. V was shortened by 0 bases and J by 2 bases, with 9 bases between the two germline ends. Germline V gene sequence: CDR1 SGHNT, CDR2 YYREEE (reference sequence). CDR3 in DNA: TGTGCCAGCAGCTTGGACAGCGTCCCTGGGGCCAACGTCCTGACTTTC. Translation: CASSLDSVPGANVLTF.

This sequence joins TRBV9 and TRBJ2-3; D perhaps matches TRBD2 (6 bases). Trimming removed 4 bases from V and 6 bases from J, with 27 bases in between. Per germline, CDR1 SGDLS and CDR2 YYNGEE. The CDR3 has 18 residues. The CDR3 spells CASSSIPTSAGRYDTQYF. CDR3 nucleotide sequence: TGTGCCAGCAGCTCGATCCCGACTTCAGCGGGTCGGTATGATACGCAGTATTTT.

This rearrangement joins TRBV29-1 to TRBJ2-3; D is undetermined. Germline V gene sequence: CDR1 SQVTM, CDR2 ANQGSEA. The CDR3 is 15 amino acids. V was cut by 5 bases and J by 1 base, with 16 bases left in between. The CDR3 nucleotides read TGCAGCGTTTCGCTGCTCGAATGGGGCACAGATACGCAGTATTTT. This encodes CSVSLLEWGTDTQYF.

This rearrangement joins TRBV5-1 to TRBJ2-2; D perhaps matches TRBD2 (6 bases). The ends were cut back, 6 bases at V and 8 bases at J, with 20 bases in the middle. The CDR3 is 15 residues long. CDR1 is SGHRS, CDR2 YFSETQ, per germline. The CDR3 region is CASTLVEGARGELFF. In DNA form, the CDR3 reads TGCGCCAGCACTCTCGTGGAGGGAGCTAGAGGGGAGCTGTTTTTT.

This chain connects TRBV7-3 to TRBJ2-7; no firm D call. CDR3 length: 13 amino acids. V was cut by 0 bases and J by 0 bases, with 3 bases left in between. The germline gives CDR1 SGHTA, CDR2 FQGTGA. The CDR3 is CASSLTSSYEQYF. The CDR3 DNA is TGTGCCAGCAGCTTAACATCCTCCTACGAGCAGTACTTC.

The chain has TRBV7-9 and TRBJ2-3; possibly TRBD1 for D (5 bases). CDR1 and CDR2 from the germline V gene are SEHNR and FQNEAQ (reference sequence). This CDR3 is 14 amino acids long. Deletions cut 5 bases from V and 6 bases from J, with 15 bases between. The CDR3 nucleotides are TGTGCCAGCAGCGTTAGCCAGGGCAGCGATACGCAGTATTTT. This codes for CASSVSQGSDTQYF.

The rearrangement joins TRBV6-5 to TRBJ1-2; D not certain. The CDR3 totals 16 residues. CDR1 MNHEY and CDR2 SVGAGI come from the germline V gene. Trimming removed 0 bases from V and 6 bases from J, with 17 bases in between. The CDR3 bases are TGTGCCAGCAGTTACTCGATTGGCCCTAACGCCGATGGCTACACCTTC. Translated, it gives CASSYSIGPNADGYTF.

In this sample, this clone turned up once. CDR3 DNA: TGTGCCAGCAGTATTCAGACAGGGCCAAACACTGAAGCTTTCTTT. Translated, it gives CASSIQTGPNTEAFF. This chain uses TRBV6-5 with TRBJ1-1, with 7 nucleotides matching TRBD1. CDR1 and CDR2 from the germline V gene are MNHEY and SVGAGI. The CDR3 sequence is 15 residues long. V was pared by 5 bases and J by 2 bases, with 8 bases of the junction left unmatched.

Regarding this clone: Within the sample, other DNA sequences also encode this same CDR3. The DNA of the CDR3 is TGTGCCAGCAGCTCCCCCCTCTCGGGACTCGTATACACCGGGGAGCTGTTTTTT. Translated, it gives CASSSPLSGLVYTGELFF. The chain couples TRBV5-6 to TRBJ2-2; perhaps TRBD2 as D (6 bases). CDR1 and CDR2 from the germline V gene are SGHDT and YYEEEE. Trimming left V 3 bases short and J 3 bases short, with 21 bases between. This CDR3 has 18 amino acids.

The genes are TRBV5-6 and TRBJ1-2; D not certain. Trimming cost V 5 bases and J 5 bases, with 13 bases left between them. The CDR3 totals 13 residues. Germline CDR1 is SGHDT and CDR2 is YYEEEE. The CDR3 sequence is CASRGSSVYGYTF. The CDR3 DNA follows: TGTGCCAGCAGAGGATCTTCGGTGTATGGCTACACCTTC.

The chain is built from TRBV9 and TRBJ2-5; maybe TRBD1 (6 bases). V gave up 4 bases and J gave up 1 base, with 11 bases separating them. Germline CDR1 and CDR2: SGDLS and YYNGEE. CDR3 length equals 14 residues. CDR3 in amino acids: CASSITGFQETQYF. As DNA, the CDR3 is TGTGCCAGCAGCATTACAGGGTTCCAAGAGACCCAGTACTTC.

The chain is built from TRBV18 and TRBJ1-1; D is uncertain. The V gene lost 6 bases and the J gene lost 4 bases, with 18 bases spanning the gap. Germline-derived CDR1 and CDR2 are KGHSH and LQKENI. CDR3 length: 15 residues. CDR3 coding DNA: TGTGCCAGCTCTCCTAGAGACGGTGGTGGCACTGAAGCTTTCTTT. Translation: CASSPRDGGGTEAFF.

This clone was detected only a few times. The chain combines TRBV5-4 with TRBJ2-1; D is perhaps TRBD2 (5 bases). The CDR3 is 18 residues long. V lost 4 bases, J lost 0 bases, and 20 bases lay in between. The germline V gene has CDR1 SGHNT and CDR2 YYREEE (reference sequence). The CDR3 region is CASSLVPQRSLSYNEQFF. In DNA form, the CDR3 reads TGTGCCAGCAGCCTAGTTCCTCAGCGGTCCCTCTCCTACAATGAGCAGTTCTTC.

This chain uses TRBV5-1 with TRBJ2-1; D may be TRBD1 (6 bases). Germline V gene data show CDR1 as SGHRS and CDR2 as YFSETQ. Trimming left V 0 bases short and J 8 bases short, with 15 bases between. CDR3 length equals 15 residues. The CDR3 nucleotides read TGCGCCAGCAGCTTGGGGTGGGGGCGAAACGATGAGCAGTTCTTC. It specifies CASSLGWGRNDEQFF.

The rearrangement joins TRBV25-1 to TRBJ2-5; TRBD2 is a possible D gene (5 bases). The CDR3 covers 14 residues. V lost 2 bases, J lost 2 bases, and 9 bases lay in between. CDR1 and CDR2 from the germline V gene are MGHDK and SYGVNS. CDR3 sequence: CASSEVSGQETQYF. In DNA form, the CDR3 reads TGTGCCAGCAGTGAAGTATCGGGGCAAGAGACCCAGTACTTC. Full variable domain (outside the CDR3, taken from reference TRBV25-1 and TRBJ2-5): EADIYQTPRYLVIGTGKKITLECSQTMGHDKMYWYQQDPGMELHLIHYSYGVNSTEKGDLSSESTVSRIRTEHFPLTLESARPSHTSQYLCASSEVSGQETQYFGPGTRLLVL.